The subject of this entry is one T cell receptor beta chain. These data originate in a study of blood T cell repertoires in COVID-19. The germline V gene encodes CDR1 SGHTA and CDR2 FQGNSA. This CDR3 has 16 amino acids. Trimming shortened V by 5 bases and J by 0 bases, and 16 bases separated the two germline ends. Generated by immunoSEQ multiplex PCR, the TCRdb table keeps only in-frame clones and is missing some. The sample lists around 140,000 clones, around 86% occurring once. The sequence was collected from a man aged 50-60 years who had recovered from COVID-19. Sequenced material: PBMCs or T cells enriched from blood (not recorded which). The chain recombines TRBV7-2 with TRBJ2-5, with D possibly matching TRBD1 (5 bases). The CDR3 region has the DNA TGTGCCAGCAGCCCAGGGCCATACCGGTACCAAGAGACCCAGTACTTC. Protein: CASSPGPYRYQETQYF.